Below, 17 T cell receptor beta chains from the same sample are listed, as sequenced in a study of OX40 agonist ivuxolimab in advanced cancers. Assay: immunoSEQ multiplex PCR; the TCRdb copy retains only in-frame clones and omits some. The sample holds 77,000 or so clones, around 82% seen once. Specimen: CD4+ or CD8+ T cells sorted from blood, collected in a trial of the OX40 agonist ivuxolimab. The origin of the receptors is an adult with an advanced solid tumor such as melanoma, head and neck, liver or kidney cancer.

The chain employs TRBV25-1 and TRBJ2-7, with D possibly matching TRBD1 (6 bases). CDR1 is MGHDK and CDR2 is SYGVNS in the germline V gene. The CDR3 loop spans 15 amino acids. Trimming pared 4 bases from V and 0 bases from J, leaving 13 bases between. In DNA, the CDR3 is TGTGCCAGCAGTGGGTCCGGGACATTCTCCTACGAGCAGTACTTC. The encoded protein is CASSGSGTFSYEQYF.

This chain uses TRBV2 with TRBJ2-7; TRBD2 might be the D (6 bases). Trimming took off 5 bases at V and 3 bases at J, with 11 bases between the two ends. The CDR3 totals 13 residues. Per germline, CDR1 SNHLY and CDR2 FYNNEI. The CDR3 spells CASSTGLSYEQYF. Written as DNA, the CDR3 is TGTGCCAGCAGTACGGGACTGAGCTACGAGCAGTACTTC.

The chain couples TRBV11-3 to TRBJ2-5; tentatively, D is TRBD2 (5 bases). V was clipped by 0 bases and J by 6 bases, with 8 bases between them. CDR3 size: 13 residues. CDR1 and CDR2 from the germline V gene are SGHNT and YENEEA. CDR3 DNA sequence: TGTGCCAGCAGCTTAGATCGAGGGAAGACCCAGTACTTC. It codes for CASSLDRGKTQYF.

V is TRBV7-9 and J is TRBJ1-2; D unresolved. Between the trimmed V and J ends, which lost 3 bases and 7 bases, there was a span of 12 bases. This CDR3 is 13 amino acids long. The germline gives CDR1 SEHNR, CDR2 FQNEAQ (reference sequence). CDR3: CASSLYEGTGYTF. The CDR3 DNA reads TGTGCCAGCAGCTTGTATGAGGGAACTGGCTACACCTTC. Based on the CDR3 plus reference TRBV7-9 and TRBJ1-2, the full variable domain is DTGVSQNPRHKITKRGQNVTFRCDPISEHNRLYWYRQTLGQGPEFLTYFQNEAQLEKSRLLSDRFSAERPKGSFSTLEIQRTEQGDSAMYLCASSLYEGTGYTFGSGTRLTVV.

The rearrangement links TRBV6-5 to TRBJ2-1, with D possibly being TRBD1 (6 bases). The germline gives CDR1 MNHEY, CDR2 SVGAGI. CDR3 length: 15 residues. With 4 bases removed from V and 6 bases from J, the gap between germline ends came to 16 bases. CDR3 amino acids: CASSSRDRMANEQFF. CDR3 sequence (DNA): TGTGCCAGCAGTTCCCGCGACAGGATGGCCAATGAGCAGTTCTTC.

The V call is TRBV6-1, the J call TRBJ2-5; 11 bases are shared with TRBD1. The end of the DNA fits TRBJ2-7 better, so the J call may be wrong. Germline lookup yields CDR1 MNHNS and CDR2 SASEGT. The CDR3 is 14 amino acids. The CDR3: CASMGQGDFYEQYF. The DNA for the CDR3 is TGTGCCAGCATGGGACAGGGGGACTTCTACGAGCAGTACTTC.

This clone was counted a few times. CDR3: CASSLGGGGPSSYNEQFF. The DNA of the CDR3 is TGTGCCAGCAGCTTAGGGGGCGGGGGCCCTAGCTCCTACAATGAGCAGTTCTTC. The V and J genes are TRBV7-2 and TRBJ2-1, with D perhaps matching TRBD2 (7 bases). Germline assignment: CDR1 SGHTA and CDR2 FQGNSA. The CDR3 contains 18 residues. V gave up 1 base and J gave up 0 bases, with 16 bases separating them.

The rearrangement links TRBV5-1 to TRBJ1-4, with a weak D call TRBD1 (5 bases). From germline, CDR1 is SGHRS and CDR2 YFSETQ. Trimming removed 7 bases at V and 0 bases at J, with 16 bases between. The CDR3 runs to 16 residues. CDR3 in amino acids: CASRGGAGTTNEKLFF. The CDR3 DNA sequence: TGCGCCAGCCGCGGAGGGGCCGGCACAACTAATGAAAAACTGTTTTTT.

V and J are TRBV7-9 and TRBJ1-2; 7 positions agree with TRBD1. V lost 3 bases, J lost 4 bases, and 8 bases stayed unmatched. CDR3 size: 15 residues. CDR1 and CDR2 (germline): SEHNR, FQNEAQ (reference sequence). The CDR3 nucleotides are TGTGCCAGCAGCTTTTTAGACAGGGAAGGCTATGGCTACACCTTC. Its protein product is CASSFLDREGYGYTF.

The rearrangement links TRBV5-1 to TRBJ1-5, with a weak D call TRBD1 (5 bases). Germline values: CDR1 SGHRS, CDR2 YFSETQ. V was clipped by 4 bases and J by 6 bases, with 14 bases between them. This CDR3 is 14 amino acids long. This CDR3 is CASSLDTGRQPQHF. Written as DNA, the CDR3 is TGCGCCAGCAGCCTGGACACGGGTCGTCAGCCCCAGCATTTT.

V is TRBV9 and J is TRBJ2-3, with D possibly TRBD2 on 6 matching bases. Germline loops: CDR1 SGDLS, CDR2 YYNGEE. CDR3 size: 14 residues. Trimming left V 3 bases short and J 2 bases short, with 10 bases between. In DNA, the CDR3 is TGTGCCAGCAGCGCCGCTAGCGTCACAGATACGCAGTATTTT. The encoded protein is CASSAASVTDTQYF.

The sample holds a few counts of this clone. V usage is TRBV19 and J usage is TRBJ1-3, with D uncertain. Trimming pared 11 bases from V and 4 bases from J, leaving 9 bases between. Germline CDR1 reads LNHDA; CDR2 reads SQIVND (reference sequence). The CDR3 sequence is 11 residues long. The CDR3 nucleotides are TGTGCCTTGATGGGAGGAAACACCATATATTTT. It is translated as CALMGGNTIYF.

This chain uses TRBV6-5 with TRBJ1-6; D gene uncertain. CDR3 length: 16 amino acids. The V end was cut by 4 bases, the J end by 8 bases, with 18 bases between. Germline V lookup: CDR1 MNHEY, CDR2 SVGAGI. DNA of the CDR3: TGTGCCAGCAGTTGCCAGGTAAGAAGGAGGCATTCACCCCTCCACTTT. Translated, it gives CASSCQVRRRHSPLHF.

The chain couples TRBV27 to TRBJ1-1, with D maybe TRBD1 (6 bases). Trimming took off 7 bases at V and 4 bases at J, with 25 bases between the two ends. The V gene's germline CDR1 is MNHEY and CDR2 SMNVEV (reference sequence). The CDR3 is 17 residues long. Here the CDR3 DNA reads TGTGCCAGCAACGTTATCGCGGGGGGGGCCTGGGGCACTGAAGCTTTCTTT. The encoded protein is CASNVIAGGAWGTEAFF.

This clone was found once. The rearrangement uses TRBV7-2 and TRBJ2-2; TRBD2 matches at 11 bases. Unmatched junction bases numbered 9, after V lost 5 bases and J lost 7 bases. The V gene's germline CDR1 is SGHTA and CDR2 FQGNSA. This CDR3 comprises 16 residues. For the CDR3, the DNA is TGTGCCAGCAGCCCAAATCGTCTAGCGGGGGGCGGGGAGCTGTTTTTT. This translates into CASSPNRLAGGGELFF.

In this sample, this clone turned up a few times. The rearrangement links TRBV29-1 to TRBJ2-7; D may be TRBD1 (6 bases). CDR3 length: 14 amino acids. The germline V and J ends were trimmed by 4 bases and 0 bases, with 13 bases remaining between them. Per germline, CDR1 SQVTM and CDR2 ANQGSEA. This CDR3 reads CSVGGQGNSYEQYF. The CDR3 DNA sequence: TGCAGCGTTGGAGGGCAGGGGAACTCCTACGAGCAGTACTTC.

This chain joins TRBV19 and TRBJ2-7; either TRBD1 or TRBD2 may fit D (7 bases each). The CDR3 totals 13 residues. Germline CDR1 and CDR2: LNHDA and SQIVND (reference sequence). V was trimmed by 4 bases and J by 6 bases, leaving 13 bases between them. The CDR3 protein is CASSTGRGGEQYF. CDR3 nucleotide sequence: TGTGCCAGTAGTACCGGCAGGGGGGGCGAGCAGTACTTC.